The 29 T cell receptor beta chains given below trace back to one sample, sequenced in a study of cytomegalovirus exposure and HLA in healthy donors. Researchers ran the PCR with 60 Vbeta and 13 Jbeta primers. Profiling relied on immunoSEQ multiplex PCR, and the TCRdb table lists in-frame clones only, not all of them. The sample lists about 120,000 clones, 70% to 80% occurring once. Sequencing was done on a sample of PBMCs. Source of these receptors: a woman aged 40-49 years in good health and CMV-seropositive.

The V call is TRBV18, the J call TRBJ1-1; TRBD1 matches 8 bases. J was trimmed by 1 base and V by 1 base; bases with no gene match: 11. The CDR3 covers 18 residues. Germline-derived CDR1 and CDR2 are KGHSH and LQKENI. The CDR3 spells CASSPRQGALLPNTEAFF. CDR3 DNA sequence: TGTGCCAGCTCACCACGGCAGGGGGCCCTACTCCCGAACACTGAAGCTTTCTTT.

This clone was picked up one time. The chain uses TRBV7-2 and TRBJ2-5; D perhaps matches TRBD2 (5 bases). Germline values: CDR1 SGHTA, CDR2 FQGNSA. The length of the CDR3 is 15 residues. Trimming cost V 0 bases and J 5 bases, with 13 bases left between them. CDR3 sequence: CASSLASLAMETQYF. The CDR3 nucleotides read TGTGCCAGCAGCTTAGCGAGTCTAGCTATGGAGACCCAGTACTTC.

The V call is TRBV7-3, the J call TRBJ2-7, with D maybe TRBD1 (5 bases). The CDR3 has 18 amino acids. Trimming left V 4 bases short and J 0 bases short, with 22 bases between. Per the germline V gene, CDR1 is SGHTA and CDR2 is FQGTGA. CDR3 amino acids: CASSSHFGSRARSYEQYF. The CDR3 DNA reads TGTGCCAGCAGCTCCCATTTCGGAAGCAGGGCGCGCTCCTACGAGCAGTACTTC.

This clone was detected only a few times. This CDR3 reads CSVIGHEQFF. In nucleotides, the CDR3 is TGCAGCGTTATCGGACACGAGCAGTTCTTC. This chain connects TRBV29-1 to TRBJ2-1; maybe TRBD1 (5 bases). From germline, CDR1 is SQVTM and CDR2 ANQGSEA. The CDR3 contains 10 residues. Trimming pared 5 bases from V and 10 bases from J, leaving 9 bases between.

The chain carries TRBV5-1 and TRBJ2-2; D is possibly TRBD2 (7 bases). The CDR3 extends over 20 amino acids. V was pared by 1 base and J by 6 bases, with 28 bases between. CDR1 and CDR2 from the germline V gene are SGHRS and YFSETQ. This CDR3 is CASSLPRLRSGGPQPGELFF. The CDR3 bases are TGCGCCAGCAGCTTGCCCCGCCTGAGGTCGGGGGGCCCCCAACCCGGGGAGCTGTTTTTT.

The chain links TRBV11-3 to TRBJ2-1, with TRBD1 identical over 9 bases. CDR3 size: 16 residues. The germline CDR1 and CDR2 sequences are SGHNT and YENEEA. The trim removed 0 bases at V and 7 bases at J, leaving 7 bases unmatched. In DNA form, the CDR3 reads TGTGCCAGCAGCTTAGATCCGGGACAGGGACGAAATGAGCAGTTCTTC. Translating gives CASSLDPGQGRNEQFF.

V gene TRBV6-1 combines with J gene TRBJ1-6; D not certain. Deletions cut 2 bases from V and 4 bases from J, with 9 bases between. Germline V gene sequence: CDR1 MNHNS, CDR2 SASEGT. CDR3 size: 15 residues. CDR3 nucleotide sequence: TGTGCCAGCAGTGAACAGGCCTATTATAATTCACCCCTCCACTTT. Residues: CASSEQAYYNSPLHF.

CDR3: CASSLRTRLGNTIYF. DNA for the CDR3: TGTGCCAGCAGCTTAAGGACAAGACTCGGGAACACCATATATTTT. This sequence joins TRBV5-4 and TRBJ1-3, with D possibly TRBD1 on 5 matching bases. The CDR3 runs to 15 residues. Between the trimmed V and J ends, which lost 2 bases and 7 bases, there was a span of 16 bases. CDR1 is SGHNT, CDR2 YYREEE, per germline (reference sequence).

This chain links TRBV7-9 with TRBJ1-4; D unresolved. The germline gives CDR1 SEHNR, CDR2 FQNEAQ (reference sequence). This CDR3 contains 14 residues. V lost 3 bases, J lost 4 bases, and 9 bases lay in between. CDR3 nucleotides: TGTGCCAGCAGCTTTAGTAGCTATAATGAAAAACTGTTTTTT. It is translated as CASSFSSYNEKLFF.

This clone was seen once. The chain employs TRBV27 and TRBJ2-6, with a weak D call TRBD2 (5 bases). V was shortened by 2 bases and J by 1 base, with 24 bases between the two germline ends. CDR1 is MNHEY and CDR2 is SMNVEV in the germline V gene (reference sequence). The CDR3 consists of 21 residues. The CDR3 region is CASSLTPQRGGLISGANVLTF. The CDR3 bases are TGTGCCAGCAGTTTAACCCCCCAACGAGGCGGGTTAATATCTGGGGCCAACGTCCTGACTTTC.

This chain connects TRBV29-1 to TRBJ1-2, with no clear D. Trimming removed 8 bases at V and 3 bases at J, with 13 bases between. The germline gives CDR1 SQVTM, CDR2 ANQGSEA. The CDR3 has 12 amino acids. The CDR3 loop reads CSTPRGDYGYTF. CDR3 bases: TGCAGCACCCCTCGGGGAGACTATGGCTACACCTTC. The full variable domain, with the rest looked up from reference TRBV29-1 and TRBJ1-2, is SAVISQKPSRDICQRGTSLTIQCQVDSQVTMMFWYRQQPGQSLTLIATANQGSEATYESGFVIDKFPISRPNLTFSTLTVSNMSPEDSSIYLCSTPRGDYGYTFGSGTRLTVV.

V and J are TRBV29-1 and TRBJ1-6; no firm D call. The germline V and J ends were trimmed by 4 bases and 5 bases, with 6 bases remaining between them. The CDR3 length is 12 residues. The V gene's germline CDR1 is SQVTM and CDR2 ANQGSEA. The CDR3 protein is CSVGQNNSPLHF. In nucleotides, the CDR3 is TGCAGCGTTGGTCAGAATAATTCACCCCTCCACTTT.

Here the CDR3 reads CASSLTTASGKETQYF. The CDR3 coding sequence is TGTGCCAGCAGCTTAACTACGGCTAGCGGGAAAGAGACCCAGTACTTC. V usage is TRBV7-3 and J usage is TRBJ2-5; 9 bases match TRBD2. The trim removed 0 bases at V and 3 bases at J, leaving 5 bases unmatched. Germline V gene sequence: CDR1 SGHTA, CDR2 FQGTGA. The CDR3 sequence is 16 residues long.

V and J are TRBV5-1 and TRBJ2-5; D not certain. The V gene lost 1 base and the J gene lost 0 bases, with 10 bases spanning the gap. CDR1 SGHRS and CDR2 YFSETQ come from the germline V gene. This CDR3 is built from 15 residues. Here the CDR3 reads CASSLMRGYQETQYF. CDR3 coding DNA: TGCGCCAGCAGCTTGATGAGAGGATACCAAGAGACCCAGTACTTC.

This rearrangement joins TRBV19 to TRBJ1-4; TRBD1 is a possible D gene (5 bases). Germline CDR1 is LNHDA and CDR2 is SQIVND (reference sequence). The CDR3 covers 14 residues. V was trimmed by 5 bases and J by 6 bases, leaving 13 bases between them. CDR3 sequence: CASSSRRGDEKLFF. CDR3 bases: TGTGCCAGTAGTTCCAGGCGGGGGGATGAAAAACTGTTTTTT. The full variable domain, rest sourced from reference TRBV19 and TRBJ1-4, is DGGITQSPKYLFRKEGQNVTLSCEQNLNHDAMYWYRQDPGQGLRLIYYSQIVNDFQKGDIAEGYSVSREKKESFPLTVTSAQKNPTAFYLCASSSRRGDEKLFFGSGTQLSVL.

CDR3 amino acids: CASSWTESGGYTF. CDR3 nucleotides: TGTGCCAGCAGCTGGACAGAATCTGGTGGCTACACCTTC. The chain recombines TRBV25-1 with TRBJ1-2; D is possibly TRBD1 (6 bases). CDR1 and CDR2 from the germline V gene are MGHDK and SYGVNS. The germline V and J ends were trimmed by 6 bases and 7 bases, with 15 bases remaining between them. This CDR3 is 13 amino acids long.

The rearrangement joins TRBV19 to TRBJ1-1; possible D gene TRBD1, 6 bases. Germline V gene data show CDR1 as LNHDA and CDR2 as SQIVND (reference sequence). Trimming removed 4 bases at V and 4 bases at J, with 10 bases between. The CDR3 runs 13 residues. The CDR3 bases are TGTGCCAGTAGTACGACAGGCCCCACTGAAGCTTTCTTT. Amino acids: CASSTTGPTEAFF.

The rearrangement uses TRBV19 and TRBJ1-3, with 8 positions matching TRBD1. The CDR3 length is 14 residues. Germline V gives CDR1 LNHDA, CDR2 SQIVND (reference sequence). The V and J ends lost 10 bases and 0 bases, in that order; junction bases with no gene match: 5. The CDR3 is CATGQGHSGNTIYF. Written as DNA, the CDR3 is TGTGCCACCGGACAGGGACACTCTGGAAACACCATATATTTT. The full variable domain, rest sourced from reference TRBV19 and TRBJ1-3, is DGGITQSPKYLFRKEGQNVTLSCEQNLNHDAMYWYRQDPGQGLRLIYYSQIVNDFQKGDIAEGYSVSREKKESFPLTVTSAQKNPTAFYLCATGQGHSGNTIYFGEGSWLTVV.

The chain recombines TRBV29-1 with TRBJ2-7; 10 bases agree with TRBD1. The CDR3 loop spans 13 amino acids. CDR1 SQVTM and CDR2 ANQGSEA come from the germline V gene. Trimming cost V 6 bases and J 6 bases; bases outside gene matches: 8. In DNA, the CDR3 is TGCAGCGTAGCCGGGACAGGGGCGTCCGAGCAGTACTTC. It specifies CSVAGTGASEQYF.

This clone was seen only a few times. The gene calls are TRBV4-1 and TRBJ1-2; perhaps TRBD1 as D (5 bases). Trimming took 4 bases from V and 5 from J, leaving 14 bases between them. CDR3 length: 14 residues. Germline V gene lookup returns CDR1 MGHRA and CDR2 YSYEKL. CDR3 sequence: CASSLRPGNYGYTF. DNA for the CDR3: TGCGCCAGCAGCCTCAGACCAGGGAATTATGGCTACACCTTC.

The chain is built from TRBV7-2 and TRBJ2-7; 11 bases are shared with TRBD2. With V trimmed by 3 bases and J by 0 bases, 1 base remained unmatched. CDR1 is SGHTA and CDR2 is FQGNSA in the germline V gene. The CDR3 covers 15 residues. The CDR3 region has the DNA TGTGCCAGCAGCTTGGGACTAGCGGTCTCCTACGAGCAGTACTTC. Its protein product is CASSLGLAVSYEQYF.

The rearrangement joins TRBV5-4 to TRBJ2-7; 9 bases are shared with TRBD2. CDR1 and CDR2 (germline): SGHNT, YYREEE (reference sequence). This CDR3 is built from 15 residues. Trimming cost V 1 base and J 5 bases; bases outside gene matches: 7. The CDR3: CASSLWISGSHEQYF. The CDR3 region has the DNA TGTGCCAGCAGCTTGTGGATTAGCGGGAGCCACGAGCAGTACTTC.

The chain carries TRBV4-1 and TRBJ2-7, with D possibly being TRBD1 (5 bases). V lost 2 bases to trimming and J lost 3 bases, with 20 bases between them. The length of the CDR3 is 17 residues. The germline V gene has CDR1 MGHRA and CDR2 YSYEKL. The CDR3 nucleotides are TGCGCCAGCAGCCAAACCACCAGGGCAGCATTTATCTACGAGCAGTACTTC. Translating gives CASSQTTRAAFIYEQYF.

This sequence joins TRBV7-2 and TRBJ2-1; D might be TRBD2 (6 bases). The germline V gene has CDR1 SGHTA and CDR2 FQGNSA. CDR3 length: 13 residues. V was cut by 3 bases and J by 15 bases, with 18 bases left in between. The CDR3 is CASSFPSDPSPFF. CDR3 DNA: TGTGCCAGCAGCTTCCCTAGCGACCCTAGTCCGTTCTTC.

In this sample, this clone turned up once. The chain employs TRBV5-4 and TRBJ2-3; 8 positions agree with TRBD2. The CDR3 extends over 13 amino acids. CDR1 and CDR2 (germline): SGHNT, YYREEE (reference sequence). Trimming cost V 10 bases and J 5 bases; bases outside gene matches: 9. The CDR3, as DNA: TGTGCCTGCCAGGCGGGAGGCCTAGATACGCAGTATTTT. This encodes CACQAGGLDTQYF.

The chain has TRBV21-1 and TRBJ2-3; the table's TRBD1 call for D was not verified on the DNA. TRBV21-1 is recorded as a pseudogene. There are 17 residues in the CDR3. Here the CDR3 reads CASSKRSGQTSTDTQYF. Here the CDR3 DNA reads TGTGCCAGCAGCAAAAGATCAGGACAGACCAGCACAGATACGCAGTATTTT.

J is TRBJ2-7 and V is TRBV19; 7 bases are shared with TRBD1. The J segment lost 3 bases and the V segment lost 1 base, leaving 3 bases of the junction unmatched. Germline CDR1 reads LNHDA; CDR2 reads SQIVND (reference sequence). The CDR3 extends over 14 amino acids. CDR3: CASSIGGTVYEQYF. In DNA form, the CDR3 reads TGTGCCAGTAGTATAGGGGGGACAGTCTACGAGCAGTACTTC.

This chain joins TRBV19 and TRBJ1-5, with 7 bases lining up with TRBD1. CDR3 length: 15 amino acids. Germline V CDR1 and CDR2: LNHDA, SQIVND (reference sequence). J was trimmed by 3 bases and V by 7 bases; bases with no gene match: 9. The CDR3 DNA reads as TGTGCCAGTAAGACCGGGACAGCCAACAATCAGCCCCAGCATTTT. This translates into CASKTGTANNQPQHF.

In this sample, this clone turned up once. V is TRBV25-1 and J is TRBJ1-1, with 8 bases that match TRBD1. CDR3 length: 15 residues. The trim removed 6 bases at V and 5 bases at J, leaving 11 bases unmatched. Germline V CDR1 and CDR2: MGHDK, SYGVNS. CDR3 sequence reads: CASSTAGNRGTEAFF. CDR3 nucleotide sequence: TGTGCCAGCAGCACCGCGGGTAACAGGGGGACTGAAGCTTTCTTT.